Following are 29 T cell receptor beta chains from one sample sequenced in a study of T cells after yellow fever vaccination. TCRdb re-called the 5' RACE reads with MiXCR, one entry per CDR3 protein. The top ten clones hold about 15% of a sample with around 600,000 distinct CDR3 sequences, 12% of them seen once. This specimen consisted of PBMCs, obtained on the day of the yellow fever booster vaccination. These receptors came from a young man who received the YFV17D yellow fever vaccine.

This clonotype has only a few counts. The V call is TRBV29-1, the J call TRBJ2-2, with D possibly matching TRBD2 (5 bases). V gave up 0 bases and J gave up 2 bases, with 10 bases separating them. The CDR3 extends over 15 amino acids. The germline gives CDR1 SQVTM, CDR2 ANQGSEA. The CDR3 DNA follows: TGCAGCGTTGAAGACCCTAGCCTTAACACCGGGGAGCTGTTTTTT. It yields the protein CSVEDPSLNTGELFF.

This clonotype was recorded many times. The chain combines TRBV5-1 with TRBJ2-1; 9 nucleotides align to TRBD1. The CDR3 totals 14 residues. The V gene's germline CDR1 is SGHRS and CDR2 YFSETQ. J gave up 5 bases and V 4 bases, and 4 bases lay outside the gene matches. Here the CDR3 reads CASSPGQGHNEQFF. The CDR3 DNA is TGCGCCAGCAGCCCGGGACAGGGTCACAATGAGCAGTTCTTC.

The chain employs TRBV4-2 and TRBJ1-6; 7 bases match TRBD1. This CDR3 spans 16 amino acids. Per germline, CDR1 LGHNA and CDR2 YNFKEQ. Germline trimming cut 3 bases from V and 7 bases from J; bases unmatched to any gene: 9. The CDR3 spells CASSQHSGTANSPLHF. CDR3 nucleotides: TGTGCCAGCAGCCAGCACTCCGGGACAGCCAATTCACCCCTCCACTTT.

This chain connects TRBV20-1 to TRBJ2-7; no definite D call. The CDR3 is 13 amino acids. V lost 3 bases to trimming and J lost 7 bases, with 16 bases between them. Germline-derived CDR1 and CDR2 are DFQATT and SNEGSKA (reference sequence). The DNA of the CDR3 is TGCAGTGCTAGTTATTCCGGATCCGGGGAGCAGTACTTC. Translated: CSASYSGSGEQYF.

This clonotype occurred a few times. The J gene is TRBJ1-1, the V gene TRBV5-6, with 11 bases that match TRBD1. CDR3 length: 17 residues. V trimming: 3 bases; J trimming: 2 bases; junction bases outside the gene matches: 9. CDR1 and CDR2 from the germline V gene are SGHDT and YYEEEE. This CDR3 is CASSSDRGRRRNTEAFF. Here the CDR3 DNA reads TGTGCCAGCAGCTCGGACAGGGGGCGCAGGAGAAACACTGAAGCTTTCTTT.

The chain joins TRBV5-1 to TRBJ2-1; 7 bases agree with TRBD2. Trimming cost V 7 bases and J 6 bases; bases outside gene matches: 10. The CDR3 spans 14 residues. CDR1 and CDR2 from the germline V gene are SGHRS and YFSETQ. The CDR3 coding sequence is TGCGCCAGCTTCAAAGGGGACTACCTCAATGAGCAGTTCTTC. Protein: CASFKGDYLNEQFF.

The V and J genes are TRBV5-6 and TRBJ2-5, with D possibly TRBD2 on 5 matching bases. Germline V gene sequence: CDR1 SGHDT, CDR2 YYEEEE. The CDR3 runs 14 residues. The V gene lost 4 bases and the J gene lost 5 bases, with 15 bases spanning the gap. The CDR3 loop reads CASSEGPRLETQYF. CDR3 DNA sequence: TGTGCCAGCAGCGAGGGCCCTAGACTGGAGACCCAGTACTTC.

The chain couples TRBV29-1 to TRBJ1-2; the match to TRBD1 covers 7 bases. There are 12 residues in the CDR3. V was pared by 6 bases and J by 4 bases, with 5 bases of the junction left unmatched. Per the germline V gene, CDR1 is SQVTM and CDR2 is ANQGSEA. The CDR3 nucleotides read TGCAGCGTAAGACAGGGATCCTATGGCTACACCTTC. Its protein product is CSVRQGSYGYTF.

This clonotype was counted between two and nine times. V usage is TRBV29-1 and J usage is TRBJ2-5; D perhaps matches TRBD1 (6 bases). The V gene's germline CDR1 is SQVTM and CDR2 ANQGSEA. V lost 7 bases, J lost 4 bases, and 13 bases lay in between. The CDR3 loop spans 12 amino acids. The CDR3 bases are TGCAGCGGCTTACAGGGAGCAGAGACCCAGTACTTC. Translating gives CSGLQGAETQYF.

DNA for the CDR3: TGTGCCAGCAGCCGAGGGGAGGTCCGAACTGAAGCTTTCTTT. As protein: CASSRGEVRTEAFF. The gene calls are TRBV3-1 and TRBJ1-1; TRBD1 might be the D (5 bases). Germline V gives CDR1 LGHDT, CDR2 YNNKEL (reference sequence). This CDR3 has 14 amino acids. With 4 bases removed from V and 5 bases from J, the gap between germline ends came to 14 bases.

In this sample, this clonotype turned up a few times. This chain connects TRBV24-1 to TRBJ2-7; TRBD1 agrees at 7 bases. Germline trimming cut 7 bases from V and 0 bases from J; bases unmatched to any gene: 5. The CDR3 length is 14 residues. Germline loops: CDR1 KGHDR, CDR2 SFDVKD. CDR3 DNA: TGTGCCACCAGCAGGGGGTTGAGCTCCTACGAGCAGTACTTC. Translation gives CATSRGLSSYEQYF.

The V gene is TRBV3-1, the J gene TRBJ2-1; D is ambiguous. The ends were cut back, 0 bases at V and 6 bases at J, with 21 bases in the middle. The CDR3 sequence is 18 residues long. Germline lookup yields CDR1 LGHDT and CDR2 YNNKEL (reference sequence). CDR3 sequence: CASSQEFLGQSFGNEQFF. The CDR3 DNA sequence: TGTGCCAGCAGCCAAGAATTCCTAGGTCAGTCGTTCGGCAATGAGCAGTTCTTC.

The CDR3 loop reads CSARDLGTSGFTDTQYF. The CDR3 bases are TGCAGTGCTAGAGATCTGGGGACTAGCGGATTCACAGATACGCAGTATTTT. The V call is TRBV20-1, the J call TRBJ2-3, with 11 bases matching TRBD2. The CDR3 loop spans 17 amino acids. The J segment lost 2 bases and the V segment lost 0 bases, leaving 7 bases of the junction unmatched. Germline CDR1 DFQATT, CDR2 SNEGSKA (reference sequence).

CDR3: CASSPHTPGNEQFF. The CDR3 DNA reads TGTGCCAGCAGCCCCCATACTCCGGGCAATGAGCAGTTCTTC. The genes are TRBV13 and TRBJ2-1; no definite D call. Trimming pared 5 bases from V and 6 bases from J, leaving 14 bases between. The CDR3 consists of 14 residues. Germline-derived CDR1 and CDR2 are PRHDT and FYEKMQ (reference sequence).

The chain couples TRBV5-1 to TRBJ2-1; D is perhaps TRBD1 (6 bases). The CDR3 runs 16 residues. Trimming stripped 3 bases from V and 2 bases from J, with 15 bases between. Per germline, CDR1 SGHRS and CDR2 YFSETQ. The CDR3 DNA reads as TGCGCCAGCAGCTCCCTGGACAGTTTAACCTACAATGAGCAGTTCTTC. This translates into CASSSLDSLTYNEQFF.

This clonotype appeared a few times. The chain uses TRBV30 and TRBJ1-2; unclear D gene. This CDR3 spans 15 amino acids. Deletions cut 6 bases from V and 8 bases from J, with 25 bases between. CDR1 is GTSNPN and CDR2 is SVGIG in the germline V gene (reference sequence). This chain's CDR3 is CACTPPFGPSRGYTF. The CDR3 DNA reads TGTGCCTGTACTCCACCCTTCGGCCCCTCGAGAGGCTACACCTTC.

V gene TRBV20-1 combines with J gene TRBJ2-7, with TRBD2 as a possible D gene (5 bases). This CDR3 region has 16 residues. Germline lookup yields CDR1 DFQATT and CDR2 SNEGSKA (reference sequence). V was trimmed by 1 base and J by 0 bases, leaving 16 bases between them. The CDR3 spells CSARVGTGKTSYEQYF. The CDR3 region has the DNA TGCAGTGCTAGAGTAGGAACGGGGAAGACCTCCTACGAGCAGTACTTC.

The V and J genes are TRBV29-1 and TRBJ1-1; 8 bases fit TRBD1. The CDR3 length is 13 residues. The V segment lost 6 bases and the J segment 1 base; nucleotides outside the gene matches: 4. The germline gives CDR1 SQVTM, CDR2 ANQGSEA. CDR3 protein: CSVRQGSNTEAFF. The CDR3 nucleotides are TGCAGCGTCAGACAGGGGTCGAACACTGAAGCTTTCTTT.

This clonotype showed up just a few times. V and J are TRBV12-3 or TRBV12-4 and TRBJ2-7, with a tentative D call TRBD1 (6 bases). The CDR3 has 12 amino acids. V was shortened by 6 bases and J by 3 bases, with 9 bases between the two germline ends. This CDR3 is CASSGQYYEQYF. In DNA form, the CDR3 reads TGTGCCAGCAGCGGACAGTACTACGAGCAGTACTTC.

This clonotype was counted a few times. The V and J genes are TRBV6-6 and TRBJ2-5, with unresolved D. Germline assignment: CDR1 MNHNY and CDR2 SVGAGI (reference sequence). There are 13 residues in the CDR3. Trimming stripped 3 bases from V and 1 base from J, with 6 bases between. The CDR3 loop is CASSYWPQETQYF. The CDR3 region has the DNA TGTGCCAGCAGTTATTGGCCCCAAGAGACCCAGTACTTC.

In this sample, this clonotype turned up many times. The chain carries TRBV18 and TRBJ2-1; no firm D call. CDR1 is KGHSH and CDR2 is LQKENI in the germline V gene. There are 12 residues in the CDR3. V shed 9 bases and J shed 4 bases, with 10 bases lying between them. The CDR3 DNA is TGTGCCAGTAGCCCTAGTTACAATGAGCAGTTCTTC. The encoded protein is CASSPSYNEQFF.

This clonotype has a handful of counts. The chain joins TRBV6-6 to TRBJ1-5, with D uncertain. Germline V gene lookup returns CDR1 MNHNY and CDR2 SVGAGI (reference sequence). The V gene lost 8 bases and the J gene lost 7 bases, with 12 bases spanning the gap. This CDR3 is built from 12 residues. CDR3: CASRPWGQPQHF. The DNA for the CDR3 is TGTGCCAGCCGTCCATGGGGACAGCCCCAGCATTTT.

This clonotype was found a few times. V gene TRBV9 combines with J gene TRBJ2-3, with TRBD2 as a possible D gene (6 bases). The CDR3 spans 15 residues. From germline, CDR1 is SGDLS and CDR2 YYNGEE. Trimming removed 3 bases at V and 5 bases at J, with 16 bases between. The CDR3, as DNA: TGTGCCAGCAGCGCGGGCCCCCCCGGGAGAGATACGCAGTATTTT. Protein product: CASSAGPPGRDTQYF.

This sequence joins TRBV7-2 and TRBJ2-5, with D perhaps TRBD1 or TRBD2 (5 bases each). CDR1 SGHTA and CDR2 FQGNSA come from the germline V gene. Trimming removed 5 bases at V and 0 bases at J, with 10 bases between. The CDR3 runs to 14 residues. DNA of the CDR3: TGTGCCAGCAGCCCGGGACGGTACCAAGAGACCCAGTACTTC. Amino acids: CASSPGRYQETQYF.

The chain is built from TRBV19 and TRBJ2-2; 9 bases align to TRBD2. This CDR3 contains 15 residues. The J segment lost 1 base and the V segment lost 8 bases, leaving 5 bases of the junction unmatched. From germline, CDR1 is LNHDA and CDR2 SQIVND (reference sequence). CDR3 region: CASHRSGGNTGELFF. The DNA of the CDR3 is TGTGCCAGTCATCGTAGCGGGGGGAACACCGGGGAGCTGTTTTTT.

A few counts support this clonotype. The rearrangement links TRBV5-5 to TRBJ2-6; D may be TRBD2 (6 bases). The germline CDR1 and CDR2 sequences are SGHKS and YYEKEE (reference sequence). Trimming removed 4 bases at V and 1 base at J, with 12 bases between. The CDR3 spans 16 residues. In DNA, the CDR3 is TGTGCCAGCAGCCGCCCGGGAGAATCTGGGGCCAACGTCCTGACTTTC. Residues: CASSRPGESGANVLTF.

The rearrangement links TRBV24-1 to TRBJ1-2, with 11 bases aligning to TRBD1. This CDR3 contains 15 residues. The ends lost 3 bases at V and 7 bases at J; junction bases unmatched: 6. Germline V CDR1 and CDR2: KGHDR, SFDVKD. This CDR3 is CATSDVGTGGVGYTF. The CDR3 region has the DNA TGTGCCACCAGTGATGTCGGGACAGGGGGAGTTGGCTACACCTTC.

This chain links TRBV10-3 with TRBJ2-5; D call uncertain. The CDR3 has 11 amino acids. The germline V gene has CDR1 ENHRY and CDR2 SYGVKD. V gave up 10 bases and J gave up 5 bases, with 11 bases separating them. In nucleotides, the CDR3 is TGTGCCACCTTTTTTGAGGAGACCCAGTACTTC. Translated: CATFFEETQYF.

This clonotype was detected only a few times. This sequence joins TRBV27 and TRBJ2-3; TRBD2 aligns across 14 bases. The CDR3 covers 21 residues. Germline-derived CDR1 and CDR2 are MNHEY and SMNVEV (reference sequence). Germline trimming cut 0 bases from V and 1 base from J; bases unmatched to any gene: 12. In DNA form, the CDR3 reads TGTGCCAGCAGTTTATCGGGCGCGGGACTAGCGGGAGAGGGAGGCACAGATACGCAGTATTTT. Encoded protein: CASSLSGAGLAGEGGTDTQYF.